A single sample is the source of the 18 T cell receptor beta chains below, sequenced in a study of a mutant IDH1 vaccine in newly diagnosed glioma (dated by TCRdb to the early 2020s). Interpreted using the paper, the time point label stands for: week 5, during vaccination. Each vaccine dose, consisting of 300 ug of a 20-mer mutant IDH1 peptide in Montanide, was administered subcutaneously with topical imiquimod. Their antigen targets remain unknown. The library relied on the immunoSEQ multiplex PCR assay. The clones in this table, taken by TCRdb from immuneACCESS, are in-frame only. Not every clone is retained; where verified, under half of the shortfall comes from an unresolved V gene, and the cause of the rest is unknown. In all, the sample holds about 37,000 clones, and just under 85% of those were seen once. The ten largest account for 20% to 25% of the sample. The sample consisted of PBMCs, taken from a glioma patient whose treatment included an IDH1 peptide vaccine. All receptors come from a man aged 25-45 years with glioma.

This clone was detected only once. The genes are TRBV2 and TRBJ1-1, with a tentative D call TRBD1 (5 bases). Germline lookup yields CDR1 SNHLY and CDR2 FYNNEI. The CDR3 totals 15 residues. V dropped 4 bases and J dropped 0 bases, with 12 bases sitting between them. The CDR3 reads CASSVGWGMNTEAFF. CDR3 DNA sequence: TGTGCCAGCAGTGTAGGATGGGGCATGAACACTGAAGCTTTCTTT.

The chain links TRBV30 to TRBJ1-5; D is undetermined. V lost 1 base and J 3 bases, leaving 7 bases between the germline ends. This CDR3 spans 13 amino acids. The V gene's germline CDR1 is GTSNPN and CDR2 SVGIG (reference sequence). As DNA, the CDR3 is TGTGCCTGGAGTGGACCGAACAATCAGCCCCAGCATTTT. The encoded protein is CAWSGPNNQPQHF.

The chain carries TRBV9 and TRBJ2-2; no definite D call. CDR3 length equals 13 residues. V dropped 0 bases and J dropped 5 bases, with 5 bases sitting between them. Germline V CDR1 and CDR2: SGDLS, YYNGEE. The CDR3 loop reads CASSVEITGELFF. The DNA of the CDR3 is TGTGCCAGCAGCGTAGAAATAACCGGGGAGCTGTTTTTT.

This chain connects TRBV5-1 to TRBJ2-3; D remains ambiguous. Germline assignment: CDR1 SGHRS and CDR2 YFSETQ. This CDR3 comprises 15 residues. V was pared by 2 bases and J by 0 bases, with 10 bases between. DNA of the CDR3: TGCGCCAGCAGCTTAGCAGGCCTGAGCACAGATACGCAGTATTTT. Translated: CASSLAGLSTDTQYF.

This clone was seen a few times. The CDR3 region has the DNA TGTGCCAGCAGAGTTCTAGCGGGGGGGCCGAATACGCAGTATTTT. Translating gives CASRVLAGGPNTQYF. The J gene is TRBJ2-3, the V gene TRBV28; 12 nucleotides line up with TRBD2. CDR1 is MDHEN, CDR2 SYDVKM, per germline. The CDR3 is 15 residues long. V shed 6 bases and J 7 bases; nucleotides not matched to a gene: 8.

This clone showed up just a few times. The chain uses TRBV19 and TRBJ2-7; D unresolved. This CDR3 has 12 residues. Germline loops: CDR1 LNHDA, CDR2 SQIVND (reference sequence). V was trimmed by 3 bases and J by 5 bases, leaving 8 bases between them. CDR3 loop: CASSIRQDEQYF. In nucleotides, the CDR3 is TGTGCCAGTAGTATTCGCCAGGACGAGCAGTACTTC.

This sequence joins TRBV5-4 and TRBJ1-4, with TRBD1 matching over 11 bases. Germline CDR1 reads SGHNT; CDR2 reads YYREEE (reference sequence). The CDR3 contains 13 residues. The trim removed 7 bases at V and 7 bases at J, leaving 3 bases unmatched. The CDR3, as DNA: TGTGCCAGCCGGGACAGGGGGGGTGAAAAACTGTTTTTT. Its protein product is CASRDRGGEKLFF.

This chain connects TRBV5-1 to TRBJ2-1, with D perhaps given as TRBD1 or TRBD2 (6 bases each). The CDR3 loop spans 18 amino acids. V dropped 0 bases and J dropped 0 bases, with 16 bases sitting between them. CDR1 SGHRS and CDR2 YFSETQ come from the germline V gene. The CDR3 bases are TGCGCCAGCAGCTTGGTAGGAGGGGGATCCAGCTCCTACAATGAGCAGTTCTTC. Amino acid sequence: CASSLVGGGSSSYNEQFF.

V gene TRBV6-1 combines with J gene TRBJ2-1; D is perhaps TRBD1 (5 bases). Trimming shortened V by 4 bases and J by 6 bases, and 13 bases separated the two germline ends. The CDR3 has 14 residues. CDR1 MNHNS and CDR2 SASEGT come from the germline V gene. The CDR3 bases are TGTGCCAGCAGTGTCTTGATCGACAGCAATGAGCAGTTCTTC. It codes for CASSVLIDSNEQFF.

This clone appeared once. The chain has TRBV4-1 and TRBJ1-1; D is undetermined. Deletions cut 3 bases from V and 4 bases from J, with 9 bases between. Germline CDR1 and CDR2: MGHRA and YSYEKL. The CDR3 runs to 13 residues. The CDR3, as DNA: TGCGCCAGCAGCCAGGTCATACTCACTGAAGCTTTCTTT. Translating gives CASSQVILTEAFF.

This rearrangement joins TRBV7-2 to TRBJ1-5; D is possibly TRBD1 (6 bases). CDR1 and CDR2 (germline): SGHTA, FQGNSA. The V end lost 4 bases, the J end lost 4 bases, and 14 bases lay between the germline ends. The CDR3 loop spans 15 amino acids. The chain's CDR3 is CASSSMGDTNQPQHF. CDR3 DNA sequence: TGTGCCAGCAGCTCCATGGGGGACACAAATCAGCCCCAGCATTTT.

V usage is TRBV19 and J usage is TRBJ2-7; 7 bases align to TRBD1. The CDR3 runs 13 residues. The V segment lost 6 bases and the J segment 4 bases; nucleotides outside the gene matches: 6. The germline V gene has CDR1 LNHDA and CDR2 SQIVND (reference sequence). The CDR3 region has the DNA TGTGCCAGTAGCGGGACAGTTCTATACGAGCAGTACTTC. Its protein product is CASSGTVLYEQYF. Variable domain in full (rest from reference TRBV19 and TRBJ2-7): DGGITQSPKYLFRKEGQNVTLSCEQNLNHDAMYWYRQDPGQGLRLIYYSQIVNDFQKGDIAEGYSVSREKKESFPLTVTSAQKNPTAFYLCASSGTVLYEQYFGPGTRLTVT.

The V and J genes are TRBV2 and TRBJ2-7; TRBD1 is a possible D gene (5 bases). Trimming left V 4 bases short and J 2 bases short, with 9 bases between. The germline CDR1 and CDR2 sequences are SNHLY and FYNNEI. This CDR3 region has 13 residues. In DNA form, the CDR3 reads TGTGCCAGCAGTGGCTCGACAGCCTACGAGCAGTACTTC. Translating gives CASSGSTAYEQYF.

V and J are TRBV7-9 and TRBJ1-1; D is unresolved. Germline V gene data show CDR1 as SEHNR and CDR2 as FQNEAQ (reference sequence). This CDR3 spans 12 amino acids. The CDR3 DNA sequence: TGTGCTACAGTAGGAGTGAACACTGAAGCTTTCTTT. Protein product: CATVGVNTEAFF.

V is TRBV19 and J is TRBJ1-1; no firm D call. CDR1 LNHDA and CDR2 SQIVND come from the germline V gene (reference sequence). The CDR3 spans 14 residues. V lost 3 bases and J 1 base, leaving 9 bases between the germline ends. CDR3 nucleotides: TGTGCCAGTAGTATTTACGGACCGAACACTGAAGCTTTCTTT. Translating gives CASSIYGPNTEAFF.

The V call is TRBV30, the J call TRBJ2-1; tentatively, D is TRBD2 (6 bases). V was shortened by 3 bases and J by 6 bases, with 15 bases between the two germline ends. Germline assignment: CDR1 GTSNPN and CDR2 SVGIG (reference sequence). This CDR3 spans 14 amino acids. CDR3 coding DNA: TGTGCCTGGAGCCTAGCGTGGGGGGTCAATGAGCAGTTCTTC. Amino acid sequence: CAWSLAWGVNEQFF.

The genes are TRBV7-8 and TRBJ2-1, with 8 nucleotides matching TRBD2. This CDR3 is 15 amino acids long. Germline V gene lookup returns CDR1 SGHVS and CDR2 FQNEAQ. The V gene end was trimmed by 3 bases and the J gene end by 1 base; junction bases not matched to a gene: 2. The CDR3 coding sequence is TGTGCCAGCAGCTTCGGGGGGGTTTCCTACAATGAGCAGTTCTTC. Residues: CASSFGGVSYNEQFF.

This CDR3 reads CASSETGARQETQYF. The CDR3 region has the DNA TGCGCCAGCAGCGAGACAGGGGCGCGACAAGAGACCCAGTACTTC. This sequence joins TRBV5-1 and TRBJ2-5, with 8 bases aligning to TRBD1. This CDR3 is 15 amino acids long. V was pared by 4 bases and J by 2 bases, with 7 bases of the junction left unmatched. CDR1 and CDR2 from the germline V gene are SGHRS and YFSETQ.